A single sample gave rise to the 31 T cell receptor beta chains below, sequenced in a study of T cells in Graves' hyperthyroidism and ophthalmopathy. Regions amplified from RNA transcripts were the TCR beta CDR3 regions. RT-PCR in the first round (using the HTBI primer set) targeted the TCR CDR3. TCRdb passed the multiplex PCR reads through MiXCR, listing each CDR3 protein once. The sample consists of roughly 420,000 distinct CDR3 sequences, roughly 13% of them appearing once. Input material: blood. The receptors were sampled from a young woman with Graves' hyperthyroidism.

This chain uses TRBV12-3 or TRBV12-4 with TRBJ2-7; possibly TRBD1 for D (5 bases). The V gene lost 6 bases and the J gene lost 6 bases, with 27 bases spanning the gap. The CDR3 is 17 residues long. The CDR3 DNA follows: TGTGCCAGCAGCTCCTCTCACTCGACAGAGCCTTTAGCCGAGCAGTACTTC. This translates into CASSSSHSTEPLAEQYF.

In this sample, this clonotype turned up a few times. The chain combines TRBV27 with TRBJ2-1; D tentatively reads TRBD1 or TRBD2 (5 bases each). Trimming took 5 bases from V and 10 from J, leaving 12 bases between them. The CDR3 is 12 residues long. CDR1 MNHEY and CDR2 SMNVEV come from the germline V gene (reference sequence). CDR3 sequence reads: CASSPERGEQFF. As DNA, the CDR3 is TGTGCCAGCAGTCCGGAGAGGGGCGAGCAGTTCTTC.

This clonotype came up many times. The V gene is TRBV28, the J gene TRBJ1-5, with D tentatively TRBD1 (5 bases). Germline loops: CDR1 MDHEN, CDR2 SYDVKM. Trimming removed 9 bases at V and 1 base at J, with 13 bases between. The CDR3 extends over 14 amino acids. CDR3 nucleotide sequence: TGTGCCAGTTCAGGGAACCCGAGCAATCAGCCCCAGCATTTT. It codes for CASSGNPSNQPQHF.

This clonotype occurred many times. The J gene is TRBJ2-1, the V gene TRBV6-5; D remains ambiguous. Germline V lookup: CDR1 MNHEY, CDR2 SVGAGI. The CDR3 covers 15 residues. V gave up 2 bases and J gave up 4 bases, with 12 bases separating them. The CDR3 spells CASSYGPLGYNEQFF. The CDR3 DNA is TGTGCCAGCAGTTACGGTCCCTTGGGATACAATGAGCAGTTCTTC.

This clonotype was counted at least ten times. This chain joins TRBV20-1 and TRBJ1-1, with D tentatively TRBD1 (6 bases). Germline loops: CDR1 DFQATT, CDR2 SNEGSKA (reference sequence). The V gene lost 6 bases and the J gene lost 3 bases, with 14 bases spanning the gap. This CDR3 has 13 amino acids. The CDR3 here is CSAGGGGDTEAFF. The CDR3 DNA reads TGCAGTGCCGGAGGGGGTGGGGACACTGAAGCTTTCTTT.

The chain has TRBV6-2 or TRBV6-3 and TRBJ2-3; D is uncertain. The CDR3 has 13 residues. Germline V gene sequence: CDR1 MNHEY, CDR2 SVGEGT. Trimming left V 6 bases short and J 0 bases short, with 7 bases between. The chain's CDR3 is CASSRRSTDTQYF. The DNA for the CDR3 is TGTGCCAGCAGCCGACGGAGCACAGATACGCAGTATTTT.

In its sample, this clonotype was seen many times. The chain carries TRBV28 and TRBJ2-7; 10 bases are shared with TRBD2. From germline, CDR1 is MDHEN and CDR2 SYDVKM. The CDR3 has 17 amino acids. The J segment lost 5 bases and the V segment lost 1 base, leaving 11 bases of the junction unmatched. CDR3 coding DNA: TGTGCCAGCAGTTTATCAAGTATGTCTAGCGGGAGTCACGAGCAGTACTTC. Amino acid sequence: CASSLSSMSSGSHEQYF.

The rearrangement joins TRBV28 to TRBJ2-5; TRBD1 agrees at 8 bases. The CDR3 contains 13 residues. V lost 8 bases, J lost 2 bases, and 4 bases stayed unmatched. Germline lookup yields CDR1 MDHEN and CDR2 SYDVKM. The CDR3: CASWTGIQETQYF. The CDR3 bases are TGTGCCAGCTGGACAGGGATACAAGAGACCCAGTACTTC.

This clonotype was picked up many times. V usage is TRBV3-1 and J usage is TRBJ2-5; D call uncertain. In germline, CDR1 is LGHDT, CDR2 YNNKEL (reference sequence). The V gene lost 0 bases and the J gene lost 0 bases, with 2 bases spanning the gap. The CDR3 is made up of 13 amino acids. The CDR3 protein is CASSQENQETQYF. In DNA form, the CDR3 reads TGTGCCAGCAGCCAAGAGAACCAAGAGACCCAGTACTTC.

This clonotype was counted ten times or more. The chain employs TRBV20-1 and TRBJ2-7, with D possibly being TRBD2 (6 bases). Trimming removed 5 bases from V and 4 bases from J, with 18 bases in between. From germline, CDR1 is DFQATT and CDR2 SNEGSKA (reference sequence). The CDR3 totals 14 residues. CDR3 DNA sequence: TGCAGTGCTCCCCCGAGGGACTTTTCGTACGAGCAGTACTTC. Translation gives CSAPPRDFSYEQYF.

This clonotype was observed many times. The chain employs TRBV7-2 and TRBJ2-7; 13 bases fit TRBD2. The germline V gene encodes CDR1 SGHTA and CDR2 FQGNSA. The trim removed 5 bases at V and 7 bases at J, leaving 8 bases unmatched. This CDR3 has 15 amino acids. This CDR3 is CASSPRTSGSREQYF. The CDR3 DNA sequence: TGTGCCAGCAGCCCCCGGACTAGCGGGAGTAGGGAGCAGTACTTC.

In its sample, this clonotype was seen many times. The genes are TRBV13 and TRBJ2-7, with a weak D call TRBD2 (5 bases). Trimming stripped 5 bases from V and 0 bases from J, with 11 bases between. This CDR3 contains 14 residues. Looked up from germline, CDR1 is PRHDT and CDR2 is FYEKMQ (reference sequence). DNA for the CDR3: TGTGCCAGCAGCAGCGGAAGTAGCTCCTACGAGCAGTACTTC. Residues: CASSSGSSSYEQYF.

This clonotype was found a few times. The V call is TRBV27, the J call TRBJ1-1; D remains unclear. CDR3 length: 17 residues. The V gene's germline CDR1 is MNHEY and CDR2 SMNVEV (reference sequence). V dropped 6 bases and J dropped 5 bases, with 25 bases sitting between them. The CDR3 region is CASRQTSTVRLMTEAFF. The CDR3 DNA sequence: TGTGCCAGCAGGCAAACCTCGACGGTTCGCCTAATGACTGAAGCTTTCTTT.

This clonotype was found a few times. The chain couples TRBV6-2 or TRBV6-3 to TRBJ1-5; the D is unclear. V was clipped by 6 bases and J by 3 bases, with 9 bases between them. CDR3 size: 13 residues. CDR1 is MNHEY, CDR2 SVGEGT, per germline. CDR3 amino acids: CASRDSYNQPQHF. The CDR3 nucleotides read TGTGCCAGCAGAGACTCCTACAATCAGCCCCAGCATTTT.

This clonotype showed up many times. This rearrangement joins TRBV28 to TRBJ1-2; D perhaps matches TRBD1 (6 bases). Per germline, CDR1 MDHEN and CDR2 SYDVKM. The V end lost 8 bases, the J end lost 2 bases, and 15 bases lay between the germline ends. The CDR3 covers 14 residues. CDR3 region: CASRPPTGNYGYTF. The CDR3 nucleotides read TGTGCCAGCCGACCGCCCACAGGGAACTATGGCTACACCTTC.

This clonotype was counted a few times. The gene calls are TRBV4-1 and TRBJ1-5; no firm D call. With 1 base removed from V and 2 bases from J, the gap between germline ends came to 15 bases. Germline V lookup: CDR1 MGHRA, CDR2 YSYEKL. This CDR3 comprises 17 residues. CDR3 DNA: TGCGCCAGCAGCCAAGCCCCGGTGGCTGAGGGCAATCAGCCCCAGCATTTT. Protein product: CASSQAPVAEGNQPQHF.

This clonotype was detected ten times or more. This chain joins TRBV3-1 and TRBJ2-3; unclear D gene. The V end lost 1 base, the J end lost 0 bases, and 14 bases lay between the germline ends. This CDR3 has 17 residues. Germline assignment: CDR1 LGHDT and CDR2 YNNKEL (reference sequence). CDR3: CASSQALVWSSTDTQYF. DNA for the CDR3: TGTGCCAGCAGCCAAGCCCTGGTGTGGTCCAGCACAGATACGCAGTATTTT.

Of note for this clonotype: A junction boundary mismatches the germline segment, possibly from a read error. The rearrangement uses TRBV6-1 and TRBJ1-1, with D possibly being TRBD1 (5 bases). The CDR3 has 14 residues. Germline CDR1 is MNHNS and CDR2 is SASEGT. The CDR3 loop reads CVSSRDGLNTEAFF. The CDR3 DNA is TGTGTCAGCAGTCGGGACGGACTGAACACTGAAGCTTTCTTT.

The gene calls are TRBV12-3 or TRBV12-4 and TRBJ1-4, with D tentatively TRBD1 (5 bases). The CDR3 loop spans 15 amino acids. Trimming cost V 3 bases and J 4 bases, with 12 bases left between them. CDR3 residues: CASSFSRGYNEKLFF. In DNA, the CDR3 is TGTGCCAGCAGTTTTTCAAGGGGATATAATGAAAAACTGTTTTTT.

The chain is built from TRBV5-4 and TRBJ2-3, with TRBD2 matching over 14 bases. The V gene end was trimmed by 4 bases and the J gene end by 6 bases; junction bases not matched to a gene: 16. CDR3 length: 19 residues. Germline CDR1 reads SGHNT; CDR2 reads YYREEE (reference sequence). The CDR3 DNA sequence: TGTGCCAGCAGCAGGGGGTCCGGGACTAGCGGGAGCCGGGGGGATACGCAGTATTTT. Encoded protein: CASSRGSGTSGSRGDTQYF. The full variable domain, its missing parts supplied by reference TRBV5-4 and TRBJ2-3, is ETGVTQSPTHLIKTRGQQVTLRCSSQSGHNTVSWYQQALGQGPQFIFQYYREEENGRGNFPPRFSGLQFPNYSSELNVNALELDDSALYLCASSRGSGTSGSRGDTQYFGPGTRLTVL.

This clonotype came up many times. The V gene is TRBV15, the J gene TRBJ1-3; maybe TRBD1 (5 bases). Per the germline V gene, CDR1 is LNHNV and CDR2 is YYDKDF (reference sequence). V lost 5 bases to trimming and J lost 0 bases, with 20 bases between them. The CDR3 has 18 amino acids. The CDR3 sequence is CATSFSSGWESSGNTIYF. In DNA form, the CDR3 reads TGTGCCACCAGCTTCTCGTCAGGGTGGGAGAGCTCTGGAAACACCATATATTTT.

This clonotype was seen ten or more times. This CDR3 is CASSSSSLASTDTQYF. CDR3 DNA sequence: TGTGCCAGCAGCTCCTCTAGCTTGGCGAGCACAGATACGCAGTATTTT. The V call is TRBV7-6, the J call TRBJ2-3, with D possibly TRBD2 on 5 matching bases. With 4 bases removed from V and 0 bases from J, the gap between germline ends came to 14 bases. CDR1 is SGHVS, CDR2 FNYEAQ, per germline. This CDR3 spans 16 amino acids.

This clonotype has a count of ten or more. This rearrangement joins TRBV10-3 to TRBJ2-1; TRBD2 agrees at 7 bases. Unmatched junction bases numbered 8, after V lost 6 bases and J lost 3 bases. The CDR3 contains 15 residues. The germline CDR1 and CDR2 sequences are ENHRY and SYGVKD. CDR3 bases: TGTGCCATCAGCCCTGGGCCTAGCGGCTACAATGAGCAGTTCTTC. It yields the protein CAISPGPSGYNEQFF.

This clonotype appeared a few times. V and J are TRBV20-1 and TRBJ1-2, with D uncertain. Germline V lookup: CDR1 DFQATT, CDR2 SNEGSKA (reference sequence). The CDR3 has 13 amino acids. Trimming shortened V by 8 bases and J by 3 bases, and 16 bases separated the two germline ends. In nucleotides, the CDR3 is TGCAGTTGGATGCGAGGTTTCGACTATGGCTACACCTTC. Amino acids: CSWMRGFDYGYTF.

This clonotype was seen repeatedly, ten times or more. The rearrangement joins TRBV20-1 to TRBJ2-7; 8 bases align to TRBD2. V dropped 1 base and J dropped 5; count of bases not matched to a gene: 1. This CDR3 region has 12 residues. The germline gives CDR1 DFQATT, CDR2 SNEGSKA (reference sequence). The CDR3 region has the DNA TGCAGTGCTAGAGTACTAGCGGACGAGCAGTACTTC. Translated: CSARVLADEQYF.

This clonotype was counted at least ten times. The rearrangement uses TRBV2 and TRBJ1-2, with TRBD1 as a possible D gene (5 bases). CDR1 and CDR2 (germline): SNHLY, FYNNEI. The germline V and J ends were trimmed by 4 bases and 8 bases, with 11 bases remaining between them. The CDR3 runs 12 residues. The CDR3 DNA sequence: TGTGCCAGCAGTGGAGGGACGCGGGGCTACACCTTC. It codes for CASSGGTRGYTF.

This clonotype was seen repeatedly, ten times or more. The DNA of the CDR3 is TGTGCCAGCAGAGCAGGGGGCGCGGGCAATCAGCCCCAGCATTTT. Translation: CASRAGGAGNQPQHF. This sequence joins TRBV2 and TRBJ1-5, with 8 bases fitting TRBD1. CDR1 is SNHLY, CDR2 FYNNEI, per germline. The V gene end was trimmed by 6 bases and the J gene end by 2 bases; junction bases not matched to a gene: 6. The CDR3 has 15 residues.

V and J are TRBV20-1 and TRBJ2-7; no clear D. Per germline, CDR1 DFQATT and CDR2 SNEGSKA (reference sequence). There are 12 residues in the CDR3. Between the trimmed V and J ends, which lost 6 bases and 2 bases, there was a span of 11 bases. CDR3 region: CSASFGAYEQYF. The CDR3 region has the DNA TGCAGTGCCAGTTTCGGCGCCTACGAGCAGTACTTC.

This chain uses TRBV20-1 with TRBJ1-2; the D is unclear. CDR3 length equals 14 residues. The germline V gene has CDR1 DFQATT and CDR2 SNEGSKA (reference sequence). V lost 0 bases, J lost 4 bases, and 12 bases lay in between. Here the CDR3 reads CSARERVKGYGYTF. CDR3 nucleotide sequence: TGCAGTGCTAGAGAAAGGGTAAAGGGCTATGGCTACACCTTC.

This clonotype has at least ten counts. The gene calls are TRBV12-3 or TRBV12-4 and TRBJ2-2; 12 nucleotides match TRBD2. The CDR3 length is 16 residues. Trimming took 8 bases from V and 6 from J; bases not matched to a gene: 10. The CDR3 region is CASRRLAGEVPGELFF. The CDR3, as DNA: TGTGCCAGCCGACGACTAGCGGGAGAGGTTCCCGGGGAGCTGTTTTTT.

The chain combines TRBV19 with TRBJ1-1; D might be TRBD1 (5 bases). V was pared by 5 bases and J by 0 bases, with 10 bases between. The CDR3 runs 14 residues. Germline V gene sequence: CDR1 LNHDA, CDR2 SQIVND (reference sequence). This CDR3 reads CASSVQALNTEAFF. The CDR3 DNA reads TGTGCCAGTAGTGTACAGGCGTTGAACACTGAAGCTTTCTTT.